This T cell receptor beta chain appears in the sequencing data of a study of blood T cell repertoires in COVID-19. TCRdb's copy holds only in-frame clones and misses some; the assay was immunoSEQ multiplex PCR. The profile shows tens of thousands of clones, 79% of them singletons. There are 15 residues in the CDR3. Germline V lookup: CDR1 LGHNA, CDR2 YNFKEQ. The ends were cut back, 0 bases at V and 2 bases at J, with 11 bases in the middle. Only a few counts were recorded for this clone. The sample was peripheral blood. The chain uses TRBV4-2 and TRBJ2-7, with a possible D match to TRBD2 (5 bases). This TCR derives from a man aged 55 to 70 with active or convalescent COVID-19. CDR3 region: CASSQDSTTAYEQYF. DNA for the CDR3: TGTGCCAGCAGCCAAGATTCGACTACCGCCTACGAGCAGTACTTC.